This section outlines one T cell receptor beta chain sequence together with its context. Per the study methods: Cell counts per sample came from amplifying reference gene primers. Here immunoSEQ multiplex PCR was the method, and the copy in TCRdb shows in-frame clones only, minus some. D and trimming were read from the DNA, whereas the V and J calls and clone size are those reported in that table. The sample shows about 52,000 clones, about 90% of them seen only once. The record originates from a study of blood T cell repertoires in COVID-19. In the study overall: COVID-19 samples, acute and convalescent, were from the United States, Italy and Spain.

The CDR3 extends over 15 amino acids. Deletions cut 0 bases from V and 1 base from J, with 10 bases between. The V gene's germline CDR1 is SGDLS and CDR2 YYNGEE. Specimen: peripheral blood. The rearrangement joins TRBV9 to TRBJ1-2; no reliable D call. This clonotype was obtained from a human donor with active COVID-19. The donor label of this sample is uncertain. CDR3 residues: CASSVETRSNYGYTF. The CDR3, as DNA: TGTGCCAGCAGCGTAGAGACACGTAGTAACTATGGCTACACCTTC.